The 6 T cell receptor beta chains below were found in one sample sequenced in a study of T-cell reconstitution after alpha-beta-depleted transplantation in children. Unique molecular identifiers featured in how the TCRbeta library was prepared. In TCRdb, the PCR reads were re-called with MiXCR into one record per CDR3 protein. The sample holds a few hundred thousand distinct CDR3 sequences, around 10% seen once. Sequenced here: PBMCs, sampled before TCRalphabeta/CD19-depleted stem cell transplant. The receptor source for this set is a boy under two years old with acute myeloid leukemia, due to receive a stem cell transplant.

This chain uses TRBV5-1 with TRBJ2-7, with D possibly TRBD1 on 5 matching bases. The CDR3 is 16 residues long. V was cut by 2 bases and J by 2 bases, with 17 bases left in between. The germline gives CDR1 SGHRS, CDR2 YFSETQ. Here the CDR3 DNA reads TGCGCCAGCAGCTTATCGACAGTCCTACTTACCTACGAGCAGTACTTC. Amino acid sequence: CASSLSTVLLTYEQYF.

This clonotype has ten or more counts. The gene calls are TRBV7-2 and TRBJ2-1; 14 positions agree with TRBD2. In germline, CDR1 is SGHTA, CDR2 FQGNSA. This CDR3 comprises 16 residues. The trim removed 3 bases at V and 5 bases at J, leaving 3 bases unmatched. CDR3 amino acids: CASSFGTSGSNNEQFF. CDR3 nucleotides: TGTGCCAGCAGCTTCGGGACTAGCGGGAGTAACAATGAGCAGTTCTTC.

This clonotype was seen many times. This rearrangement joins TRBV5-6 to TRBJ1-5; D is ambiguous. Deletions cut 0 bases from V and 7 bases from J, with 11 bases between. CDR3 length equals 14 residues. CDR1 and CDR2 from the germline V gene are SGHDT and YYEEEE. CDR3 region: CASSLAPAGQPQHF. The DNA for the CDR3 is TGTGCCAGCAGCTTGGCCCCGGCAGGACAGCCCCAGCATTTT.

This clonotype occurred once. This sequence may be a read error, since a much larger clone differs from it by one base. This chain connects TRBV5-1 to TRBJ2-2; possibly TRBD2 for D (6 bases). The CDR3 length is 16 residues. The germline V gene has CDR1 SGHRS and CDR2 YFSETQ. As DNA, the CDR3 is TGCGCCAGAAGCTTGGGGGGTACAGTCCTCACCGGGGAGCTGTTTTTT. It codes for CARSLGGTVLTGELFF.

This clonotype appeared many times. The V call is TRBV15, the J call TRBJ2-7; a possible D gene is TRBD1 (5 bases). Germline lookup yields CDR1 LNHNV and CDR2 YYDKDF (reference sequence). Trimming took 0 bases from V and 0 from J, leaving 6 bases between them. The CDR3 is 14 residues long. The CDR3 protein is CATSREDISYEQYF. The CDR3 DNA reads as TGTGCCACCAGCAGAGAGGACATCTCCTACGAGCAGTACTTC. The full variable domain, in which reference TRBV15 and TRBJ2-7 provide the parts outside the CDR3, is DAMVIQNPRYQVTQFGKPVTLSCSQTLNHNVMYWYQQKSSQAPKLLFHYYDKDFNNEADTPDNFQSRRPNTSFCFLDIRSPGLGDTAMYLCATSREDISYEQYFGPGTRLTVT.

V is TRBV7-2 and J is TRBJ2-7; TRBD2 matches 10 bases. Germline V gene lookup returns CDR1 SGHTA and CDR2 FQGNSA. The CDR3 is 16 amino acids. V trimming: 4 bases; J trimming: 2 bases; junction bases outside the gene matches: 8. CDR3 in DNA: TGTGCCAGCAGCTCAAGCCTAGCGGGGGCTACCTACGAGCAGTACTTC. This translates into CASSSSLAGATYEQYF. Supplemented by reference TRBV7-2 and TRBJ2-7, the full variable domain reads GAGVSQSPSNKVTEKGKDVELRCDPISGHTALYWYRQSLGQGLEFLIYFQGNSAPDKSGLPSDRFSAERTGGSVSTLTIQRTQQEDSAVYLCASSSSLAGATYEQYFGPGTRLTVT.